This entry lists 18 T cell receptor beta chains sequenced from one sample in a study of shared clonotypes between healthy human individuals. Clones were read by immunoSEQ multiplex PCR, and TCRdb kept only the in-frame ones, dropping some. The sample consists of around 2.1 million clones, more than 90% of them appearing once. Sequencing was performed on naive CD4+ T cells sorted from blood. The subset denotes: CD45RA+ positively selected. These TCRs come from a man between 18 and 35 years old in good health.

This chain uses TRBV7-2 with TRBJ2-2; D is ambiguous. V lost 2 bases to trimming and J lost 6 bases, with 13 bases between them. Germline CDR1 and CDR2: SGHTA and FQGNSA. This CDR3 has 15 amino acids. CDR3 DNA sequence: TGTGCCAGCAGCTTACAGGTCACTACGGCCGGGGAGCTGTTTTTT. This sequence encodes CASSLQVTTAGELFF.

For this clone: In the same sample, other DNA sequences code for this CDR3. J is TRBJ2-1 and V is TRBV7-9; D is possibly TRBD1 (6 bases). Germline lookup yields CDR1 SEHNR and CDR2 FQNEAQ (reference sequence). Trimming removed 0 bases at V and 3 bases at J, with 12 bases between. The CDR3 is 16 amino acids. This chain's CDR3 is CASSLAGTGFYNEQFF. The CDR3 DNA follows: TGTGCCAGCAGCTTAGCGGGAACAGGGTTCTACAATGAGCAGTTCTTC.

The chain joins TRBV5-1 to TRBJ2-5, with a weak D call TRBD1 (6 bases). There are 13 residues in the CDR3. Trimming removed 4 bases at V and 5 bases at J, with 12 bases between. Germline values: CDR1 SGHRS, CDR2 YFSETQ. CDR3 sequence (DNA): TGCGCCAGCAGCCGGGGACAAACGGAGACCCAGTACTTC. Protein sequence: CASSRGQTETQYF.

This chain links TRBV10-3 with TRBJ1-1; no definite D call. The CDR3 runs to 14 residues. Germline V gene lookup returns CDR1 ENHRY and CDR2 SYGVKD. The V gene lost 2 bases and the J gene lost 5 bases, with 12 bases spanning the gap. The CDR3, as DNA: TGTGCCATCAGTGAGCCTGGCCTAGGGACTGAAGCTTTCTTT. Amino acids: CAISEPGLGTEAFF.

V gene TRBV7-8 combines with J gene TRBJ1-1; D not resolved. This CDR3 region has 12 residues. Germline values: CDR1 SGHVS, CDR2 FQNEAQ. V was pared by 0 bases and J by 13 bases, with 12 bases between. As DNA, the CDR3 is TGTGCCAGCAGCTTAGCTGGCACCCGAGTTTTCTTT. Translated: CASSLAGTRVFF.

As to this clone: This same CDR3 is encoded by further DNA sequences in the sample. The V call is TRBV18, the J call TRBJ1-4, with D unresolved. The CDR3 spans 12 residues. Looked up from germline, CDR1 is KGHSH and CDR2 is LQKENI. The V and J ends lost 3 bases and 7 bases respectively, with 6 bases between them. The CDR3 reads CASSPRGEKLFF. DNA of the CDR3: TGTGCCAGCTCACCCCGGGGTGAAAAACTGTTTTTT.

This clone was detected once. The genes are TRBV7-2 and TRBJ2-5, with 8 positions matching TRBD2. With V trimmed by 0 bases and J by 5 bases, 14 bases remained unmatched. The length of the CDR3 is 18 residues. Germline V CDR1 and CDR2: SGHTA, FQGNSA. The CDR3 coding sequence is TGTGCCAGCAGCTTAGCCGCCGGAGCGGGAGCGTCAGGGGAGACCCAGTACTTC. Encoded protein: CASSLAAGAGASGETQYF. The full variable domain, completed using reference TRBV7-2 and TRBJ2-5, is GAGVSQSPSNKVTEKGKDVELRCDPISGHTALYWYRQSLGQGLEFLIYFQGNSAPDKSGLPSDRFSAERTGGSVSTLTIQRTQQEDSAVYLCASSLAAGAGASGETQYFGPGTRLLVL.

The J gene is TRBJ1-1, the V gene TRBV7-9, with TRBD1 matching 7 bases. Unmatched junction bases numbered 8, after V lost 5 bases and J lost 2 bases. The CDR3 is made up of 15 amino acids. Germline CDR1 is SEHNR and CDR2 is FQNEAQ (reference sequence). The CDR3 loop is CASSPRGQVNTEAFF. Written as DNA, the CDR3 is TGTGCCAGCAGCCCCAGAGGACAGGTCAACACTGAAGCTTTCTTT.

V usage is TRBV6-5 and J usage is TRBJ1-2; 7 bases agree with TRBD1. This CDR3 region has 13 residues. J was trimmed by 5 bases and V by 5 bases; bases with no gene match: 5. CDR1 MNHEY and CDR2 SVGAGI come from the germline V gene. The CDR3 protein is CASSLPGQYGYTF. DNA for the CDR3: TGTGCCAGCAGTCTACCGGGACAGTATGGCTACACCTTC.

V and J are TRBV7-9 and TRBJ1-3; 7 bases fit TRBD1. Germline-derived CDR1 and CDR2 are SEHNR and FQNEAQ (reference sequence). This CDR3 contains 14 residues. V lost 4 bases to trimming and J lost 2 bases; unmatched junction nucleotides: 2. Here the CDR3 reads CASSSGTAGNTIYF. The CDR3 nucleotides are TGTGCCAGCAGCTCCGGGACAGCTGGAAACACCATATATTTT.

With regard to this clone: Other DNA sequences in the sample encode the same CDR3. This chain connects TRBV2 to TRBJ2-3, with 7 positions matching TRBD2. The V gene end was trimmed by 5 bases and the J gene end by 2 bases; junction bases not matched to a gene: 1. Per germline, CDR1 SNHLY and CDR2 FYNNEI. This CDR3 spans 13 amino acids. In DNA, the CDR3 is TGTGCCAGCAGTAGGGACTACACAGATACGCAGTATTTT. Its protein is CASSRDYTDTQYF. The full variable domain, its missing parts supplied by reference TRBV2 and TRBJ2-3, is EPEVTQTPSHQVTQMGQEVILRCVPISNHLYFYWYRQILGQKVEFLVSFYNNEISEKSEIFDDQFSVERPDGSNFTLKIRSTKLEDSAMYFCASSRDYTDTQYFGPGTRLTVL.

The genes are TRBV28 and TRBJ2-2; 8 bases map to TRBD1. The CDR3 runs 16 residues. Germline values: CDR1 MDHEN, CDR2 SYDVKM. J gave up 4 bases and V 3 bases, and 7 bases lay outside the gene matches. This CDR3 is CASSFEQGVRTGELFF. In DNA form, the CDR3 reads TGTGCCAGCAGTTTTGAACAGGGGGTTCGCACCGGGGAGCTGTTTTTT.

The V call is TRBV5-1, the J call TRBJ2-7, with D possibly being TRBD1 or TRBD2 (5 bases each). Trimming took 1 base from V and 6 from J, leaving 14 bases between them. Germline V gives CDR1 SGHRS, CDR2 YFSETQ. This CDR3 spans 14 amino acids. The CDR3 nucleotides are TGCGCCAGCAGCTTGCCCGCTGATGGGACCGAGCAGTACTTC. Translation gives CASSLPADGTEQYF.

This sequence joins TRBV7-2 and TRBJ1-2; TRBD1 might be the D (6 bases). This CDR3 is 14 amino acids long. From germline, CDR1 is SGHTA and CDR2 FQGNSA. Trimming shortened V by 3 bases and J by 4 bases, and 12 bases separated the two germline ends. CDR3 in DNA: TGTGCCAGCAGCTTGGACAGTACTGCCTATGGCTACACCTTC. Its protein product is CASSLDSTAYGYTF.

The V call is TRBV15, the J call TRBJ2-2; the D is unclear. Trimming left V 0 bases short and J 6 bases short, with 14 bases between. This CDR3 is built from 16 residues. Looked up from germline, CDR1 is LNHNV and CDR2 is YYDKDF (reference sequence). The CDR3 DNA reads as TGTGCCACCAGCAGAGATCGGCCCTTCGGTTCCGGGGAGCTGTTTTTT. Residues: CATSRDRPFGSGELFF.

This clone showed up just a few times. Different DNA sequences within this sample yield the same CDR3. The CDR3 DNA reads TGCGCCAGCAGCTTGGGGCAGGCGAACACTGAAGCTTTCTTT. It specifies CASSLGQANTEAFF. The chain is built from TRBV5-1 and TRBJ1-1, with no clear D. From germline, CDR1 is SGHRS and CDR2 YFSETQ. V shed 0 bases and J shed 1 base, with 7 bases lying between them. The CDR3 length is 14 residues.

On this clone itself: Other DNA sequences in this sample translate to the same CDR3. The gene calls are TRBV30 and TRBJ1-4; TRBD1 agrees at 7 bases. V was pared by 3 bases and J by 6 bases, with 4 bases of the junction left unmatched. Germline CDR1 and CDR2: GTSNPN and SVGIG (reference sequence). The CDR3 extends over 13 amino acids. The CDR3 loop reads CAWSSGTDEKLFF. The CDR3 region has the DNA TGTGCCTGGAGCTCCGGGACAGATGAAAAACTGTTTTTT.

The V and J genes are TRBV6-6 and TRBJ2-5; perhaps TRBD1 as D (6 bases). The CDR3 sequence is 13 residues long. Trimming left V 4 bases short and J 4 bases short, with 10 bases between. The germline V gene has CDR1 MNHNY and CDR2 SVGAGI (reference sequence). The CDR3 here is CASSWGLGETQYF. The DNA for the CDR3 is TGTGCCAGCAGTTGGGGGCTGGGAGAGACCCAGTACTTC.